These 5 T cell receptor beta chains came from one sample sequenced in a study of T cells in Graves' hyperthyroidism and ophthalmopathy. TCR beta CDR3 sequences were amplified from RNA transcripts. The study used the HTBI primer set for a first-round RT-PCR of the TCR CDR3. TCRdb used MiXCR to reprocess the multiplex PCR reads, holding one entry per CDR3 protein. The table lists about 320,000 distinct CDR3 sequences, about 15% of them singletons, with around 35% in the top ten. Source material: blood. These receptors were taken from a man aged 30 to 39 with Graves' hyperthyroidism.

Many counts were recorded for this clonotype. This sequence joins TRBV18 and TRBJ2-5; either TRBD1 or TRBD2 may fit D (5 bases each). Trimming took off 4 bases at V and 4 bases at J, with 10 bases between the two ends. Germline CDR1 is KGHSH and CDR2 is LQKENI. This CDR3 has 13 residues. In DNA form, the CDR3 reads TGTGCCAGCTCACGGTCAGGGACAGAGACCCAGTACTTC. This codes for CASSRSGTETQYF.

This clonotype was recorded a few times. This rearrangement joins TRBV5-4 to TRBJ2-7, with 10 bases fitting TRBD2. Germline trimming cut 4 bases from V and 6 bases from J; bases unmatched to any gene: 16. The CDR3 is 17 residues long. CDR1 and CDR2 from the germline V gene are SGHNT and YYREEE (reference sequence). The CDR3 sequence is CASSPKKGSAGGFEQYF. In DNA, the CDR3 is TGTGCCAGCAGCCCGAAAAAGGGATCAGCGGGAGGGTTCGAGCAGTACTTC. The full variable domain, its missing parts supplied by reference TRBV5-4 and TRBJ2-7, is ETGVTQSPTHLIKTRGQQVTLRCSSQSGHNTVSWYQQALGQGPQFIFQYYREEENGRGNFPPRFSGLQFPNYSSELNVNALELDDSALYLCASSPKKGSAGGFEQYFGPGTRLTVT.

The rearrangement uses TRBV6-1 and TRBJ1-5; D remains ambiguous. Between the trimmed V and J ends, which lost 6 bases and 3 bases, there was a span of 15 bases. This CDR3 is built from 15 residues. Germline-derived CDR1 and CDR2 are MNHNS and SASEGT. CDR3 in DNA: TGTGCCAGCAGCCGAGGGTTGACTGACAATCAGCCCCAGCATTTT. It yields the protein CASSRGLTDNQPQHF.

This clonotype was seen many times. The V call is TRBV2, the J call TRBJ2-2; 10 nucleotides agree with TRBD2. V dropped 6 bases and J dropped 6; count of bases not matched to a gene: 7. There are 15 residues in the CDR3. Germline CDR1 is SNHLY and CDR2 is FYNNEI. In DNA form, the CDR3 reads TGTGCCAGCAGAAGCGGGAGGGCCAGTTCCGGGGAGCTGTTTTTT. Residues: CASRSGRASSGELFF.

This clonotype appeared many times. The rearrangement links TRBV12-3 or TRBV12-4 to TRBJ1-2; 8 nucleotides align to TRBD1. The CDR3 covers 13 residues. Germline trimming cut 3 bases from V and 3 bases from J; bases unmatched to any gene: 0. Written as DNA, the CDR3 is TGTGCCAGCAGTTTCAGGGGGCACTATGGCTACACCTTC. It translates to CASSFRGHYGYTF.